This T cell receptor beta chain was sequenced in a study of molecular identifiers for immune sequencing clone quantification. Bulk TCR library preparation followed previously described methods with listed TCR primers. MiXCR, applied by TCRdb to the PCR reads, yields one record per CDR3 protein. This table holds 490,000 or so distinct CDR3 sequences, over 20% found once. V was shortened by 0 bases and J by 4 bases, with 12 bases between the two germline ends. The CDR3 totals 15 residues. Germline lookup yields CDR1 MGHRA and CDR2 YSYEKL. RNA fractions of 10%, 30% or 50% and about 17,000 to 1,000,000 sorted cells were the source of naive CD8 libraries. This clonotype came up many times.

The sequence derives from a human donor in good health. Some libraries in this study had Jurkat cell RNA spiked in. Sample: naive CD8+ T cells from blood, with Jurkat cell RNA spiked in. Subset here: FACS-sorted CD8+CD4-CCR7+CD45RA+ naive T cells. V and J are TRBV4-1 and TRBJ1-2; weak D call: TRBD1 (5 bases). The CDR3 DNA is TGCGCCAGCAGCCAAGATACCGAGACAGTCTATGGCTACACCTTC. Residues: CASSQDTETVYGYTF.